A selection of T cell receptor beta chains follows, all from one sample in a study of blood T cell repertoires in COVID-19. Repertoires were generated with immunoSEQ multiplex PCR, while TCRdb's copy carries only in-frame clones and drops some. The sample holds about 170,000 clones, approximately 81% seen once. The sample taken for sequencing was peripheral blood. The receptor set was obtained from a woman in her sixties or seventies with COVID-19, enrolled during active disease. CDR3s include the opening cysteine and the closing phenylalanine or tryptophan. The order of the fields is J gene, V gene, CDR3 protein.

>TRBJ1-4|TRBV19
CASSSGQGTNEKLFF
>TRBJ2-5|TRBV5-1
CASSAGTGQQETQYF
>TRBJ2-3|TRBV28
CASSFLGQGGDTQYF
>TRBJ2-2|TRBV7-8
CASRMTANTGELFF
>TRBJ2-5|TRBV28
CASSSTGLPPYF
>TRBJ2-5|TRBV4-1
CASSQDRGRQYF
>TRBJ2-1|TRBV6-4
CASSPDLAGGFNEQFF
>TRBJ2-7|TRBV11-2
CASSDLAGGYEQYF
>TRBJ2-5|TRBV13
CASTRLAGGPKVSETQYF
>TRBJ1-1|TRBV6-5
CASRYGRGTEAFF
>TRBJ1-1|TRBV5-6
CASSLSGIEAFF
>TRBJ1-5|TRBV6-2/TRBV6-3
CASSSINRINQPQHF
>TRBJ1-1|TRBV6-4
CASSEGSYGGTEAFF
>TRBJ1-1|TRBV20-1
CSARAGREAFF
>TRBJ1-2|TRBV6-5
CASSYLRTVYGYTF